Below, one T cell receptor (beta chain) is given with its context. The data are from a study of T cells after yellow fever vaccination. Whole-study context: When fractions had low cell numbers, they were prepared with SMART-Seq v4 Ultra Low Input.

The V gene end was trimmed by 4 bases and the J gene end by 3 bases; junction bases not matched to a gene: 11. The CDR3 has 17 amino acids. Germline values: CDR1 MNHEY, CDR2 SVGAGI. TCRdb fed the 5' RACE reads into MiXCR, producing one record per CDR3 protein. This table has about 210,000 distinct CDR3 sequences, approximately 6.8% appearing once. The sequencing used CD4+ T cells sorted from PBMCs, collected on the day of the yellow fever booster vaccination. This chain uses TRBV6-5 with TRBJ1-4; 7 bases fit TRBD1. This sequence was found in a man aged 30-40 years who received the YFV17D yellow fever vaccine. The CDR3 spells CASSSELTGTANEKLFF. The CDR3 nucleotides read TGTGCCAGCAGTTCCGAACTTACCGGGACAGCTAATGAAAAACTGTTTTTT.